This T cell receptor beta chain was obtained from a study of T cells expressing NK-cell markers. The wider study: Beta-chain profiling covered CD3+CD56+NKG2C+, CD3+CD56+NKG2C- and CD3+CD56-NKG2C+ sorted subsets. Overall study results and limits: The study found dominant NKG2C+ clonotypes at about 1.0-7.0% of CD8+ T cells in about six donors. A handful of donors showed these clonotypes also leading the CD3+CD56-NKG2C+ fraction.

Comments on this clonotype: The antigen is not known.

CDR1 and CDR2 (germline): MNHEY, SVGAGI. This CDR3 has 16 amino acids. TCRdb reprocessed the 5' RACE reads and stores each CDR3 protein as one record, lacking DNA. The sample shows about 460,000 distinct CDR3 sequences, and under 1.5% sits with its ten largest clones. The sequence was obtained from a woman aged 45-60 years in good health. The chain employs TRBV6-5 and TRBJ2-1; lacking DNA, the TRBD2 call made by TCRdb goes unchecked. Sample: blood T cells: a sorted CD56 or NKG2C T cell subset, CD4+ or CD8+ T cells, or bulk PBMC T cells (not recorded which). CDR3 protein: CASSPRGAGLYNEQFF.